This paragraph covers one T cell receptor beta chain sequence. This clone was seen a handful of times. It lacks a known antigen. Base qualities were left out, and no much larger clone turns up one base away. CDR1 is given as SGHRS and CDR2 as YFSETQ, both from the germline V gene. The CDR3 holds 13 amino acids from the cysteine to the phenylalanine. Only the CDR3 DNA stays, 39 bases, in frame from base 1. V was cut back by 2 bases and J by 4 bases, leaving a gap of 7 bases between them. The entire isolated RNA was reverse transcribed using the High Capacity cDNA Reverse Transcription Kit, and thus expressed TCRB transcripts were sequenced. Naive, central memory and regulatory T cell samples underwent deep immunoSEQ sequencing, averaging about 3.57 million total reads per sample. After sorted cells were lysed in RLT buffer, RNA was extracted with DNase-treated RNeasy Micro or Mini kits, with the choice depending on cell number. Each cell subset was processed on its own to prevent cross-contamination, while patient and healthy donor samples were processed together. TCRB sequences were amplified from cDNA with the immunoSEQ multiplex PCR, producing 87-bp fragments spanning the CDR3 region. The amplicons were sequenced using the Illumina HiSeq platform. Concerning the study's data processing: Synthetic template baselines were used to correct PCR bias computationally, reads within Hamming distance 2 were collapsed, and singletons that could not be merged were discarded. By aligning reads against IMGT, V, D and J genes, CDR3 length, and insertions or deletions at six rearrangement sites were assigned. Within each subset, clonotype counts were normalized to the number of sorted cells before true diversity and Gini coefficients were calculated with the tcR R package. The overlap coefficient, calculated on TCRB nucleotide sequences, was used to quantify repertoire sharing. As a proxy for the pre-selection repertoire, out-of-frame TCRB sequences from naive cells were analyzed. TCRdb stores this immuneACCESS table with in-frame sequences only. Part of the clones is absent; in the studies checked, under half of the shortfall reflects unresolved V genes, and no reason is known for the rest. V, J and clone size derive from that table, while D and trimming were established from the DNA sequence. The sample table contains under 500,000 clones; only one count was recorded for approximately 28% of them. The ten largest clones take up roughly 0.066% of the sample.

This entry belongs to a study of beta chain features in type 1 diabetes listed by TCRdb under 2018. About the investigation overall: Patients and healthy donors did not differ in mean age, gender distribution, total cell number or subset yield. A total of under 120,000,000 sorted cells were examined across all samples, and RNA yield correlated strongly with the number of cells per subset. In the study, TCRB repertoires of sorted circulating CD4+ T cell subsets from recently diagnosed type 1 diabetes patients were compared with those of matched healthy donors. Regulatory and stem cell-like memory subsets were obtained from only 8 patients and about eight healthy donors, while naive and central memory subsets were obtained from all 30 or so donors. General study outcomes and caveats: Naive, central memory and regulatory TCRB repertoires appeared more similar among patients than among healthy donors. HLA sub-analyses involved small numbers of individuals, so any influence of HLA type on TCRB rearrangement remained unresolved. PCR may preferentially amplify shorter templates, but because patient and control samples were amplified and corrected together, any resulting skew would affect both groups equally. Sequencing cDNA rather than genomic DNA could over-represent highly expressing activated cells, although activation and CD3 levels did not differ between groups. A moderate but significant shortening of TCRB CDR3 length was observed in type 1 diabetes patients in all four CD4+ subsets. At VDJ recombination sites, patients with type 1 diabetes made fewer insertions and deleted more nucleotides, a pattern implying thymic rearrangement abnormalities.

From each donor, a single peripheral blood sample of 90 to 150 mL on average was drawn into heparinised tubes. A BD FACSAria II was used to sort naive, central memory, regulatory and stem cell-like memory CD4+ T cells with a panel that included CD45RO, CCR7, CD25, CD127, CD95 and CD27. Every sorted population had a purity above 95%. PBMCs were isolated right away by Lymphoprep density gradient centrifugation and were stained directly, without culture. To minimize batch effects, samples were stained and sorted in pairs, one healthy donor with one patient per experiment. This receptor chain uses TRBV5-1 and TRBJ2-1; confidence is insufficient to name the D gene. Sequenced sample: naive CD4+ T cells from blood. The label giving this sample's cell subset or site can be read as: true naive CD4+ T cells. The receptor was derived from a man aged 18 to 29 in good health. The CDR3 protein is CASSFGAYNEQFF. The DNA is as follows: TGCGCCAGCAGCTTTGGAGCTTACAATGAGCAGTTCTTC. Where the CDR3 stops, the reference TRBV5-1 and TRBJ2-1 genes take over; the full variable domain is KAGVTQTPRYLIKTRGQQVTLSCSPISGHRSVSWYQQTPGQGLQFLFEYFSETQRNKGNFPGRFSGRQFSNSRSEMNVSTLELGDSALYLCASSFGAYNEQFFGPGTRLTVL.